This record concerns one T cell receptor beta chain sequence. It lacks a known antigen. The input lacks base qualities; no much larger clone sits a single base away. This entry is derived from a study of response to subunit inactivated influenza vaccine (dated 2018 in TCRdb). About the full investigation: The study used deep quantitative T cell receptor repertoire profiling to track responses to a trivalent subunit inactivated influenza vaccine.

CDR1 and CDR2 were assigned from the germline V gene (reference sequence) as SGHKS and YYEKEE. V is cut by 0 bases and J by 4 bases, and the space between the germline ends is 10 bases. Reading from cysteine to phenylalanine, the CDR3 counts 15 amino acids. This entry keeps only the CDR3 DNA: 45 bases, framed from base 1. The study at large found these results: According to the authors, only a limited number of new T cells may be recruited by each seasonal influenza vaccination.

Library method: RT-PCR. The run used an Illumina HiSeq 2500. TCRdb reran the public reads through fastp at Q25 and MiXCR, keeping productive beta chains. Rows matching on CDR3 protein sequence are summarized as one entry with the most common DNA and genes. Across this sample there are 650,000 or so distinct CDR3 sequences, with around 15% seen only once. Together, the top ten hold approximately 7.6% of the sample. Here the chain combines TRBV5-5 and TRBJ1-4; tentative D gene TRBD1, with 5 bases matching. The TCR sequence derives from a man aged 45 to 65 who received an inactivated influenza vaccine. Donor details come from another sample of the same person, matched by shared clones. The source material was PBMCs from blood, sampled roughly 15 days before vaccination. The CDR3 in this case is CASSLEVGGNEKLFF. The DNA reads TGTGCCAGCAGCTTGGAGGTTGGGGGTAATGAAAAACTGTTTTTT.